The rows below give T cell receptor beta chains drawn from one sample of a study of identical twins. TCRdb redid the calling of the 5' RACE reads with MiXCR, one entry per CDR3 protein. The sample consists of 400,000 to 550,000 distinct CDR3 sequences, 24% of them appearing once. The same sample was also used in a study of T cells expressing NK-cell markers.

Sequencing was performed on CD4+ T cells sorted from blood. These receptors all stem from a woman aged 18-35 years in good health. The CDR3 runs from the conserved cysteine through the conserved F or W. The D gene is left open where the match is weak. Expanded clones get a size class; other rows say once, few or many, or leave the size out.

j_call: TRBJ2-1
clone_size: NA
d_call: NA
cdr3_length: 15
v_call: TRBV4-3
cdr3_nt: TGCGCCAGCAGCCAAGTAAAACTAGTTGGCAATGAGCAGTTCTTC
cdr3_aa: CASSQVKLVGNEQFF

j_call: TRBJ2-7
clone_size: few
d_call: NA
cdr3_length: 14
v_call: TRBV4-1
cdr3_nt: TGCGCCAGCAGCCAGGTGGGCAGTACCTACGAGCAGTACTTC
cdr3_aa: CASSQVGSTYEQYF

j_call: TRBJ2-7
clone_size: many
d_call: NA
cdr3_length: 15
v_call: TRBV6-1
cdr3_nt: TGTGCCAGCAGTACACAAGTCGATCCTCCCTACGAGCAGTACTTC
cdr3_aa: CASSTQVDPPYEQYF

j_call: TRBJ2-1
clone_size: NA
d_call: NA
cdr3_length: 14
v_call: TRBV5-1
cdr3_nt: TGCGCCAGCAGCGGGACCCCGGGACCCAATGAGCAGTTCTTC
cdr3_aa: CASSGTPGPNEQFF

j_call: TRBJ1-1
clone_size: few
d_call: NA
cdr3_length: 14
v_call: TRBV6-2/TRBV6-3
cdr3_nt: TGTGCCAGCAGTTACTCGAGTGTGAACACTGAAGCTTTCTTT
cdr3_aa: CASSYSSVNTEAFF

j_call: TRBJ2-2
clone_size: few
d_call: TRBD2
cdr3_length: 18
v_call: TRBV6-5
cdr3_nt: TGTGCCAGCAGTTACAGAACTAGCGGGGGGGCCTCGACCGGGGAGCTGTTTTTT
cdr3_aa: CASSYRTSGGASTGELFF

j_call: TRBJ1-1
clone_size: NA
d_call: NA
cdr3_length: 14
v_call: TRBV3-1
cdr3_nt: TGTGCCAGCAGCCCCTCTAATAGAGACACTGAAGCTTTCTTT
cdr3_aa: CASSPSNRDTEAFF

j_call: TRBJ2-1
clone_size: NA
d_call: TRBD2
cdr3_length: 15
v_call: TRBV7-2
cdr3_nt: TGTGCCAGCAGATCGAGGACTAGCGATTACAATGAGCAGTTCTTC
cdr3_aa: CASRSRTSDYNEQFF

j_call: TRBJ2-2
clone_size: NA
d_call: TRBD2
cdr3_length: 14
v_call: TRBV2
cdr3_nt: TGTGCCAGCAGAAGAGGGAGGGGCACCGGGGAGCTGTTTTTT
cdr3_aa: CASRRGRGTGELFF

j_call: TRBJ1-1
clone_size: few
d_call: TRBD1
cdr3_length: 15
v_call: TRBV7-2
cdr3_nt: TGTGCCAGCAGCTTGGTGACAGGGAGGAACACTGAAGCTTTCTTT
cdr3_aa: CASSLVTGRNTEAFF

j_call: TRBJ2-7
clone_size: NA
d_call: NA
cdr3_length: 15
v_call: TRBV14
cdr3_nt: TGTGCCAGCAGCCAAACCGGGTTTAGCTCCTACGAGCAGTACTTC
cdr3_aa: CASSQTGFSSYEQYF

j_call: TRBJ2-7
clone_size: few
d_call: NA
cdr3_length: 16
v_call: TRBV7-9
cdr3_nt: TGTGCCAGCAGCTTATTTGGCCAGGGGATTTCCTACGAGCAGTACTTC
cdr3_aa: CASSLFGQGISYEQYF

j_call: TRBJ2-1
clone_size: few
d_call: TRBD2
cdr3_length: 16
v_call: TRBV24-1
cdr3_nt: TGTGCCACCAGTGATTGGACTAGCGGGAGGATGTATGAGCAGTTCTTC
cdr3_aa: CATSDWTSGRMYEQFF

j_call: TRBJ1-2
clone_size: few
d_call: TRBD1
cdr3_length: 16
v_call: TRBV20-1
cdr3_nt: TGCAGTGCTATACCAGAACCGGGACAGGGGAACTATGGCTACACCTTC
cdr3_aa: CSAIPEPGQGNYGYTF

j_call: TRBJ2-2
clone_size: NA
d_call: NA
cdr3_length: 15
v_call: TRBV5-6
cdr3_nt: TGTGCCAGCAGCCTCGACACGGGCGGATTTGGGGAGCTGTTTTTT
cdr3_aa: CASSLDTGGFGELFF

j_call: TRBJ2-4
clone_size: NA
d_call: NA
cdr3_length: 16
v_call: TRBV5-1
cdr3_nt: TGCGCCAGCAGCTTCGTAGTGGGTTTCGCCAAAAACATTCAGTACTTC
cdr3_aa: CASSFVVGFAKNIQYF

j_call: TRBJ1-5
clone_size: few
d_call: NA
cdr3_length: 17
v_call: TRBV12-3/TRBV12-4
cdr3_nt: TGTGCCAGCACCCTAGGGCTCAAGGGCCGGGGCAATCAGCCCCAGCATTTT
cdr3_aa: CASTLGLKGRGNQPQHF

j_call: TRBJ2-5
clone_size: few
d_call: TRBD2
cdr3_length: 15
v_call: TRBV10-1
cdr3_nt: TGCGCCAGCAGTGAGGCCCCGGGAGGTCAAGAGACCCAGTACTTC
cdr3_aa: CASSEAPGGQETQYF

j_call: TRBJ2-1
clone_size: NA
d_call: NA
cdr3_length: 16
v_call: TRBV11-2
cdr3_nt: TGTGCCAGCAGCCCCCGACTAGTTGGGGCTTACAATGAGCAGTTCTTC
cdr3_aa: CASSPRLVGAYNEQFF

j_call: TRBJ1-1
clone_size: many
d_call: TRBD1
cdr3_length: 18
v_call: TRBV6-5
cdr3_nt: TGTGCCAGCAGTTACTCGAGCCCTTCAGGGGGGATGAACACTGAAGCTTTCTTT
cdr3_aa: CASSYSSPSGGMNTEAFF

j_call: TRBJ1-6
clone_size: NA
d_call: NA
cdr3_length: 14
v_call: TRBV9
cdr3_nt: TGTGCCAGCAACAGGGCCCCCGGAAGCGGACCCCTCCACTTT
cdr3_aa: CASNRAPGSGPLHF

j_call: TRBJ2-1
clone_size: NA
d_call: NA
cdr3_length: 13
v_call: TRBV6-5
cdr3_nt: TGTGCCAGCAGTTACTCGACTTTCTATGAGCAGTTCTTC
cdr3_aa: CASSYSTFYEQFF

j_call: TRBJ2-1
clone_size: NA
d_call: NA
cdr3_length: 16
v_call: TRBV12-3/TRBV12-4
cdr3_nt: TGTGCCAGCAGTTTGCAGCGCACGAGCTCCTACAATGAGCAGTTCTTC
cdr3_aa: CASSLQRTSSYNEQFF

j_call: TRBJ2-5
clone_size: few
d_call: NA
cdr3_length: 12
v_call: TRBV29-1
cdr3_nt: TGCAGCTTCACCGGGAACCAAGAGACCCAGTACTTC
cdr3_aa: CSFTGNQETQYF

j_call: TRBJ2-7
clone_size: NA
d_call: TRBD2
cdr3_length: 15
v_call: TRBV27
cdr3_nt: TGTGCCAGCCGCGGACTAGCGGGATCACACTACGAGCAGTACTTC
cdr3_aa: CASRGLAGSHYEQYF

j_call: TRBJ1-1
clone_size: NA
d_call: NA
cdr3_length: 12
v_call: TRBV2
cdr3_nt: TGTGCCAGCAGTGAATACTCGGGAGAAGCTTTCTTT
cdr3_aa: CASSEYSGEAFF

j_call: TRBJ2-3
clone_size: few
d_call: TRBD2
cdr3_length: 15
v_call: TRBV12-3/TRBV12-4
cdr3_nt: TGTGCCAGCAGTGAGCGGGGGCGCCTTACAGATACGCAGTATTTT
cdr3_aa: CASSERGRLTDTQYF

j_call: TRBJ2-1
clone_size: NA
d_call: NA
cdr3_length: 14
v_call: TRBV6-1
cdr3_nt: TGTGCCAGCTTCTTAATACAGGGAGGTAATGAGCAGTTCTTC
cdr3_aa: CASFLIQGGNEQFF

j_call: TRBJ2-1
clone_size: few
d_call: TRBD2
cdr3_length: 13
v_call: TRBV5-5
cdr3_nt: TGTGCCAGCAGCCCCGGGACTAGATATGAGCAGTTCTTC
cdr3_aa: CASSPGTRYEQFF

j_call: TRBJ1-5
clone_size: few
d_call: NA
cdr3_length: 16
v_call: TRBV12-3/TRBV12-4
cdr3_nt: TGTGCCAGCAGCTTCCAGCGTTGGGGTAGCAATCAGCCCCAGCATTTT
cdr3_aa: CASSFQRWGSNQPQHF

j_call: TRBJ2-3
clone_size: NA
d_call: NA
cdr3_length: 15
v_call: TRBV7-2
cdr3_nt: TGTGCCAGCAGTTCGGACCGGGGCGGGACAGATACGCAGTATTTT
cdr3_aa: CASSSDRGGTDTQYF

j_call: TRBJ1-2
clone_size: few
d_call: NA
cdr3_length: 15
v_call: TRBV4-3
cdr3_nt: TGCGCCAGCAGCCAAGAACCAGGGTCGGACTATGGCTACACCTTC
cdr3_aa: CASSQEPGSDYGYTF

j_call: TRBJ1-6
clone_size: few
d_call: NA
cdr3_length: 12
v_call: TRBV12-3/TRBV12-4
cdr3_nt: TGTGCCAGCAGTAAAGGGGATTCACCCCTCCACTTT
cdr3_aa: CASSKGDSPLHF

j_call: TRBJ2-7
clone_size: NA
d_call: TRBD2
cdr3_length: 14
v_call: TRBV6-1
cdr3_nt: TGTGCCAGCAGTCGGACTAGCCCAGCCTACGAGCAGTACTTC
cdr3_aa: CASSRTSPAYEQYF

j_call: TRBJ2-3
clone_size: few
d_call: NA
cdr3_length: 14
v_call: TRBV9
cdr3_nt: TGTGCCAGCAGCGTAGAGGTTTACACAGATACGCAGTATTTT
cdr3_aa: CASSVEVYTDTQYF

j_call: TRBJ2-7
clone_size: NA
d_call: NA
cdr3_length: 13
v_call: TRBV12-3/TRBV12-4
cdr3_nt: TGTGCCAGCAGTTTAGCGGATATTCCCGAGCAGTACTTC
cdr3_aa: CASSLADIPEQYF

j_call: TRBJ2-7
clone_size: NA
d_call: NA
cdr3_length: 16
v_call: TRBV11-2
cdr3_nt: TGTGCCAGCAGCAAAATCTGGCAGCAGTTGACCTACGAGCAGTACTTC
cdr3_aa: CASSKIWQQLTYEQYF

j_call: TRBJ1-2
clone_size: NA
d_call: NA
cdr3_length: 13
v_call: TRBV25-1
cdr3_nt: TGTGCCAGCAGGCCGAACAGCATCTATGGCTACACCTTC
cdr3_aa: CASRPNSIYGYTF

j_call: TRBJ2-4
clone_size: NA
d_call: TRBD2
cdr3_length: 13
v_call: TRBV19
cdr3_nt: TGTGCCAGTAGTATAGTGGGCACTAGCGGACAGTATTTC
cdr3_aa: CASSIVGTSGQYF

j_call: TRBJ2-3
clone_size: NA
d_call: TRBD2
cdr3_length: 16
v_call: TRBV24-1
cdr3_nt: TGTGCCACCAGTGATTATACTAGCGGGACTTCAGATACGCAGTATTTT
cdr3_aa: CATSDYTSGTSDTQYF

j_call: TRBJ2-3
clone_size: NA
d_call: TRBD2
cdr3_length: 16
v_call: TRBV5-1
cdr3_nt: TGCGCCAGCAGCCTAACTAGCGGGAGGGTCACAGATACGCAGTATTTT
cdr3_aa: CASSLTSGRVTDTQYF

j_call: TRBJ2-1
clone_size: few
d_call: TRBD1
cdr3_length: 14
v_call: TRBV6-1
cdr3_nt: TGTGCCAGCAGTGATGCAGGGGGTCGGAATGAGCAGTTCTTC
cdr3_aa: CASSDAGGRNEQFF

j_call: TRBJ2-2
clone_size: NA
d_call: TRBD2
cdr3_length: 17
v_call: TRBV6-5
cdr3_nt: TGTGCCAGCAGTTACTCGATGGGGAGGGCGAACACCGGGGAGCTGTTTTTT
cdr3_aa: CASSYSMGRANTGELFF

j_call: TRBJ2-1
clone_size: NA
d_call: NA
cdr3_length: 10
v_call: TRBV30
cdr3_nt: TGTGCCTGGAAGGACAATGAGCAGTTCTTC
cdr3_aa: CAWKDNEQFF

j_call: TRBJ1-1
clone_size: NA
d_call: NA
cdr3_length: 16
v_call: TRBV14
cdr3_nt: TGTGCCAGCCGCCGGGGGGGGCTTCTAATGAACACTGAAGCTTTCTTT
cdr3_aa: CASRRGGLLMNTEAFF

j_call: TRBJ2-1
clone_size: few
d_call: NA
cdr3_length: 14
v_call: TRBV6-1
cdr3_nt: TGTGCCAGCAGTCTCCGGGGGAACTACAATGAGCAGTTCTTC
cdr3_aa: CASSLRGNYNEQFF

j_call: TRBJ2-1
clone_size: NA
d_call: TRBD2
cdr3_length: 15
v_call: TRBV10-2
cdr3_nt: TGCGCCAGCAGTCGCCGGGCCCTCGGGAGGGATGAGCAGTTCTTC
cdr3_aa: CASSRRALGRDEQFF

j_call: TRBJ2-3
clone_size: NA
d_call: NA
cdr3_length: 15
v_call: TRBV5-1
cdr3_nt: TGCGCCAGCAGCTTGGCCGACGGGGTCACAGATACGCAGTATTTT
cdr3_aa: CASSLADGVTDTQYF

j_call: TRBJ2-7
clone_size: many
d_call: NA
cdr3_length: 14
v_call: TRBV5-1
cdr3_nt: TGCGCCAGCAGCTTGACGGGTGACTCCTACGAGCAGTACTTC
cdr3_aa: CASSLTGDSYEQYF

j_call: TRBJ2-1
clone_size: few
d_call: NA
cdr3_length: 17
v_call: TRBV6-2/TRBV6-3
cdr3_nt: TGTGCCAGCAGACGACGATCGGGCCTAACTAGTCTCGATGAGCAGTTCTTC
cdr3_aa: CASRRRSGLTSLDEQFF

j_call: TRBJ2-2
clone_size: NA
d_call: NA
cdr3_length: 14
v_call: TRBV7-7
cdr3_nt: TGTGCTAGCAGCTCCCGTGAAGGGATCGGGGAGCTGTTTTTT
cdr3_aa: CASSSREGIGELFF

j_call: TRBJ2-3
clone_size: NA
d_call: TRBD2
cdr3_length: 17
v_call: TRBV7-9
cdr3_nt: TGTGCCAGCAGCCTGGGTCGGGCTAGCGGGTCTACAGATACGCAGTATTTT
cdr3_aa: CASSLGRASGSTDTQYF

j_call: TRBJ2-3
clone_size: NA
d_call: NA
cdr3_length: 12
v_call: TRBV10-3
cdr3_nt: TGTGCCATCAGGGGAGATATAGATACGCAGTATTTT
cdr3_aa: CAIRGDIDTQYF

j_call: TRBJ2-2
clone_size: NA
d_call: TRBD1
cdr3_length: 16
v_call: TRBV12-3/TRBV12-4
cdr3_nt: TGTGCCAGCAGTTCCGGGGACAGGGGGCTTTACGGGGAGCTGTTTTTT
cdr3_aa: CASSSGDRGLYGELFF

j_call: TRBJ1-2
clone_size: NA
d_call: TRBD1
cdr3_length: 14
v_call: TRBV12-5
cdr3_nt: TGTGCTAGTGGTCCGGCCGCAGGGGGGGAAGGCTACACCTTC
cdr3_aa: CASGPAAGGEGYTF